The 4 T cell receptor beta chains below were found in one sample sequenced in a study of shared clonotypes between healthy human individuals. CD45RO-negative, CCR7-selected cells formed the naive CD8 fraction, which excluded terminally differentiated effector memory CD45RA+ cells. Using immunoSEQ multiplex PCR, the repertoire was profiled, and TCRdb retains in-frame clones only, with some absent. The table lists about 610,000 clones, roughly 96% of them singletons. The sample was naive CD8+ T cells sorted from blood. The receptors derive from a woman in her 30s in good health.

The V gene is TRBV6-5, the J gene TRBJ2-5; TRBD2 aligns across 13 bases. V was pared by 6 bases and J by 5 bases, with 6 bases of the junction left unmatched. The germline V gene has CDR1 MNHEY and CDR2 SVGAGI. This CDR3 is built from 15 residues. The CDR3 nucleotides read TGTGCCAGCAGCCATTGGACTAGCGGGAGCGAGACCCAGTACTTC. Translated: CASSHWTSGSETQYF.

This clone was recorded once. The CDR3 sequence: CASSFSSGTGTSYEQYF. CDR3 nucleotide sequence: TGTGCCAGTAGTTTTTCTTCCGGGACAGGGACCTCCTACGAGCAGTACTTC. This chain uses TRBV19 with TRBJ2-7; 9 nucleotides agree with TRBD1. The CDR3 is 17 amino acids. CDR1 and CDR2 (germline): LNHDA, SQIVND (reference sequence). Trimming removed 5 bases from V and 0 bases from J; junction bases left unmatched: 11.

This chain links TRBV6-6 with TRBJ2-1, with 13 positions matching TRBD2. CDR3 length equals 15 residues. Germline CDR1 is MNHNY and CDR2 is SVGAGI (reference sequence). V shed 6 bases, J shed 7 bases, and the junction held 6 bases outside the gene matches. For the CDR3, the DNA is TGTGCCAGCAGCCGAGGACTAGCGGGAGTTAATGAGCAGTTCTTC. This codes for CASSRGLAGVNEQFF.

The CDR3: CASSIAASSYEQYF. The CDR3 coding sequence is TGTGCCAGCAGCATTGCGGCAAGCTCCTACGAGCAGTACTTC. The chain couples TRBV27 to TRBJ2-7, with D uncertain. The germline CDR1 and CDR2 sequences are MNHEY and SMNVEV (reference sequence). V dropped 6 bases and J dropped 0 bases, with 12 bases sitting between them. The CDR3 consists of 14 residues.